The 19 T cell receptor beta chains reported below all come from one sample, sequenced in a study of lymphopenia after photon versus proton radiotherapy. The protocol was immunoSEQ multiplex PCR, while the TCRdb copy is restricted to in-frame clones and leaves out a portion. The table records some 6,100 clones, 91% of them present only once. The specimen comprised peripheral blood, sampled from a patient treated with photon-based radiotherapy. The source of these receptors is a man between 60 and 75 years old with cholangiocarcinoma.

This chain connects TRBV7-2 to TRBJ2-3; D gene unclear. The CDR3 totals 15 residues. Per the germline V gene, CDR1 is SGHTA and CDR2 is FQGNSA. V was trimmed by 5 bases and J by 6 bases, leaving 18 bases between them. CDR3 amino acids: CASSPVGTTGDTQYF. Here the CDR3 DNA reads TGTGCCAGCAGCCCCGTGGGCACCACCGGGGATACGCAGTATTTT.

The V gene is TRBV29-1, the J gene TRBJ2-3, with 7 bases that match TRBD1. The V and J ends lost 3 bases and 2 bases, in that order; junction bases with no gene match: 5. CDR1 and CDR2 from the germline V gene are SQVTM and ANQGSEA. The CDR3 runs to 14 residues. CDR3: CSVDAGGVTDTQYF. The CDR3 nucleotides read TGCAGCGTTGACGCAGGGGGAGTCACAGATACGCAGTATTTT.

The rearrangement joins TRBV2 to TRBJ1-1; TRBD1 is a possible D gene (5 bases). The CDR3 is made up of 15 amino acids. The germline V gene encodes CDR1 SNHLY and CDR2 FYNNEI. The ends were cut back, 5 bases at V and 5 bases at J, with 18 bases in the middle. The DNA of the CDR3 is TGTGCCAGCAGTCCTGCGCTTCAGGGCGGAACTGAAGCTTTCTTT. Translation: CASSPALQGGTEAFF.

The rearrangement links TRBV9 to TRBJ2-1; no clear D gene. CDR3 size: 13 residues. The V and J ends lost 0 bases and 3 bases respectively, with 4 bases between them. The germline gives CDR1 SGDLS, CDR2 YYNGEE. As DNA, the CDR3 is TGTGCCAGCAGCGTAGGCAGCTACAATGAGCAGTTCTTC. Translating it yields CASSVGSYNEQFF. The full variable domain, completed using reference TRBV9 and TRBJ2-1, is DSGVTQTPKHLITATGQRVTLRCSPRSGDLSVYWYQQSLDQGLQFLIQYYNGEERAKGNILERFSAQQFPDLHSELNLSSLELGDSALYFCASSVGSYNEQFFGPGTRLTVL.

The rearrangement joins TRBV10-3 to TRBJ2-7, with TRBD2 matching 9 bases. CDR3 size: 14 residues. CDR1 is ENHRY, CDR2 SYGVKD, per germline. After removal of 2 bases from V and 2 bases from J, the junction contained 1 base not matched to a gene. The CDR3 here is CAISEQRGAYEQYF. CDR3 in DNA: TGTGCCATCAGTGAGCAGCGGGGGGCCTACGAGCAGTACTTC.

The chain recombines TRBV27 with TRBJ1-5; a weak D match, TRBD1 (5 bases). V lost 6 bases and J lost 2, with 8 bases in between. This CDR3 is built from 13 residues. The germline CDR1 and CDR2 sequences are MNHEY and SMNVEV (reference sequence). CDR3 in DNA: TGTGCCAGCAGGCCGGGGGGCAATCAGCCCCAGCATTTT. This encodes CASRPGGNQPQHF.

The V call is TRBV21-1, the J call TRBJ2-7. TRBV21-1 is labeled a pseudogene. This CDR3 has 15 residues. CDR3 in DNA: TGTGCCAGCACGGACGGGCAGGGAGATACCTACGAGCAGTACTTC. This gives the protein CASTDGQGDTYEQYF.

The J gene is TRBJ1-2, the V gene TRBV7-8, with 8 bases identical to TRBD1. The CDR3 length is 15 residues. Per germline, CDR1 SGHVS and CDR2 FQNEAQ. The ends lost 0 bases at V and 5 bases at J; junction bases unmatched: 5. CDR3 sequence reads: CASSLAGQEGYGYTF. Written as DNA, the CDR3 is TGTGCCAGCAGCTTAGCGGGACAGGAGGGGTATGGCTACACCTTC.

The gene calls are TRBV4-1 and TRBJ1-2; TRBD1 agrees at 10 bases. Germline CDR1 MGHRA, CDR2 YSYEKL. V shed 5 bases, J shed 8 bases, and the junction held 8 bases outside the gene matches. The CDR3 runs to 14 residues. The CDR3 here is CASSDRDRGVGYTF. The CDR3, as DNA: TGCGCCAGCAGCGACCGGGACAGGGGCGTCGGCTACACCTTC.

The V and J genes are TRBV6-5 and TRBJ1-1; no clear D gene. Germline V CDR1 and CDR2: MNHEY, SVGAGI. V shed 0 bases and J shed 7 bases, with 12 bases lying between them. The CDR3 is 14 amino acids. CDR3 DNA: TGTGCCAGCAGTTACTCGTTCGGCGGCGATGAAGCTTTCTTT. Its translation: CASSYSFGGDEAFF.

The chain combines TRBV11-1 with TRBJ1-2, with D tentatively TRBD1 (6 bases). Deletions cut 3 bases from V and 4 bases from J, with 15 bases between. This CDR3 has 15 residues. The germline gives CDR1 SGHAT, CDR2 FQDESV (reference sequence). CDR3 sequence (DNA): TGTGCCAGCAGCTTGAATGCGGACAGTCGCTATGGCTACACCTTC. It codes for CASSLNADSRYGYTF.

Only one count was recorded for this clone. V is TRBV27 and J is TRBJ2-1; D ambiguous. Germline assignment: CDR1 MNHEY and CDR2 SMNVEV (reference sequence). Trimming left V 4 bases short and J 4 bases short, with 14 bases between. The CDR3 consists of 15 residues. In nucleotides, the CDR3 is TGTGCCAGCAGTTCCAACCAGCGTCGATACAATGAGCAGTTCTTC. This sequence encodes CASSSNQRRYNEQFF.

This chain connects TRBV27 to TRBJ1-1, with D possibly being TRBD1 (5 bases). Trimming took 4 bases from V and 4 from J, leaving 22 bases between them. This CDR3 has 17 amino acids. The V gene's germline CDR1 is MNHEY and CDR2 SMNVEV (reference sequence). DNA of the CDR3: TGTGCCAGCAGTTCTATTCGGGGGTTTAGCGGAACCACTGAAGCTTTCTTT. This codes for CASSSIRGFSGTTEAFF.

The chain couples TRBV6-1 to TRBJ1-2; D is perhaps TRBD1 (6 bases). Trimming shortened V by 1 base and J by 7 bases, and 13 bases separated the two germline ends. CDR3 length: 14 residues. Per the germline V gene, CDR1 is MNHNS and CDR2 is SASEGT. CDR3 sequence reads: CASSEVRGGSGYTF. CDR3 DNA sequence: TGTGCCAGCAGTGAAGTAAGGGGGGGGTCTGGCTACACCTTC.

The rearrangement uses TRBV29-1 and TRBJ1-2; 7 bases are a match to TRBD1. Germline CDR1 reads SQVTM; CDR2 reads ANQGSEA. The CDR3 sequence is 13 residues long. The junction had 8 bases not matched to a gene; V was cut back by 6 bases and J by 4 bases. CDR3 coding DNA: TGCAGCGTAGGGACAGCTAACCTCTATGGCTACACCTTC. This gives the protein CSVGTANLYGYTF.

The CDR3 reads CASSLATSGVSYEQYF. In DNA, the CDR3 is TGCGCCAGCAGCTTGGCGACTAGCGGGGTCTCCTACGAGCAGTACTTC. This chain links TRBV5-1 with TRBJ2-7, with 11 bases aligning to TRBD2. J gave up 0 bases and V 0 bases, and 2 bases lay outside the gene matches. Per the germline V gene, CDR1 is SGHRS and CDR2 is YFSETQ. CDR3 length: 16 amino acids.

This chain uses TRBV11-1 with TRBJ2-7; weak D call: TRBD2 (6 bases). This CDR3 has 14 amino acids. V lost 5 bases to trimming and J lost 3 bases, with 14 bases between them. CDR1 and CDR2 from the germline V gene are SGHAT and FQDESV (reference sequence). CDR3 DNA: TGTGCCAGCAGCCCCCGGGCTAGCGACTACGAGCAGTACTTC. It encodes CASSPRASDYEQYF.

The gene calls are TRBV11-1 and TRBJ2-2, with D perhaps matching TRBD2 (5 bases). Trimming removed 2 bases at V and 2 bases at J, with 9 bases between. The CDR3 contains 15 residues. The germline V gene has CDR1 SGHAT and CDR2 FQDESV (reference sequence). The CDR3 bases are TGTGCCAGCAGCTTAATGAGCGGAAACACCGGGGAGCTGTTTTTT. Protein sequence: CASSLMSGNTGELFF.

This rearrangement joins TRBV9 to TRBJ2-5; 8 bases are shared with TRBD2. Germline V gene lookup returns CDR1 SGDLS and CDR2 YYNGEE. The CDR3 is made up of 16 amino acids. V dropped 0 bases and J dropped 5; count of bases not matched to a gene: 9. The CDR3 coding sequence is TGTGCCAGCAGCGTAGGCGGGGGGCTTGTCGGGGAGACCCAGTACTTC. It encodes CASSVGGGLVGETQYF.